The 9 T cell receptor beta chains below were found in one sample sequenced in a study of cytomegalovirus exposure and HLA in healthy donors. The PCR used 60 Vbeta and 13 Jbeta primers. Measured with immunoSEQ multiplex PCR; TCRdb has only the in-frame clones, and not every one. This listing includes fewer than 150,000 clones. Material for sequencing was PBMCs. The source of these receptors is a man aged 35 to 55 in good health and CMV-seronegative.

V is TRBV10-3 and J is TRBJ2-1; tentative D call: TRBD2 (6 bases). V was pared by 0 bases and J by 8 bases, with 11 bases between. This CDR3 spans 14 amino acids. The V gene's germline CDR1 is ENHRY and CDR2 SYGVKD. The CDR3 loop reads CAISESTRGDEQFF. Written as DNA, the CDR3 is TGTGCCATCAGTGAGTCGACGCGCGGGGATGAGCAGTTCTTC.

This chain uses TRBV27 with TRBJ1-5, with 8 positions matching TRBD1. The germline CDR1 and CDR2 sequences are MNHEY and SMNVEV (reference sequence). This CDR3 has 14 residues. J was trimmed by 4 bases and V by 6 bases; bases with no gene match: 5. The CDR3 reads CASRTGTGNQPQHF. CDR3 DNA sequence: TGTGCCAGCAGGACCGGGACAGGTAATCAGCCCCAGCATTTT.

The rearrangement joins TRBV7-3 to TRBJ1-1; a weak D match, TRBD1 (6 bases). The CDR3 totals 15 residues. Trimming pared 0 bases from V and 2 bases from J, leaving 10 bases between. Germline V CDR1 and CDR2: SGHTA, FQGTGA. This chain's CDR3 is CASSLTPGHNTEAFF. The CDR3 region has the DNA TGTGCCAGCAGCTTAACGCCGGGACATAACACTGAAGCTTTCTTT.

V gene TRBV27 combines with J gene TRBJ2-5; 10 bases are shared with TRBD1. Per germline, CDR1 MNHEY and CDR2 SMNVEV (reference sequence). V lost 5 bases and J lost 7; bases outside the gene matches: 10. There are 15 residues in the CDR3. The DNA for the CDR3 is TGTGCCAGCAGTGTAGACAGGGGGCCTGGGATGACCCAGTACTTC. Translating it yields CASSVDRGPGMTQYF.

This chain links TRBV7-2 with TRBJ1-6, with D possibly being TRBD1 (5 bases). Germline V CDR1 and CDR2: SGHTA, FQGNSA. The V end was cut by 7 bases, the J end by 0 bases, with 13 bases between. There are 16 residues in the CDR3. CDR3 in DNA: TGTGCCAGCACCCCCCGGACAAACTCCTATAATTCACCCCTCCACTTT. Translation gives CASTPRTNSYNSPLHF.

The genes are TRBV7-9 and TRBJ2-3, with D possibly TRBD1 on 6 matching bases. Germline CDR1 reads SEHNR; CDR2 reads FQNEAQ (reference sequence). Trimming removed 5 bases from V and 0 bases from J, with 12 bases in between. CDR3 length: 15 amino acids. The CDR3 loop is CASSAGGISTDTQYF. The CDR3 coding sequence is TGTGCCAGCAGCGCTGGGGGCATTAGCACAGATACGCAGTATTTT. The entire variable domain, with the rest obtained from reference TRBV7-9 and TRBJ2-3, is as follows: DTGVSQNPRHKITKRGQNVTFRCDPISEHNRLYWYRQTLGQGPEFLTYFQNEAQLEKSRLLSDRFSAERPKGSFSTLEIQRTEQGDSAMYLCASSAGGISTDTQYFGPGTRLTVL.

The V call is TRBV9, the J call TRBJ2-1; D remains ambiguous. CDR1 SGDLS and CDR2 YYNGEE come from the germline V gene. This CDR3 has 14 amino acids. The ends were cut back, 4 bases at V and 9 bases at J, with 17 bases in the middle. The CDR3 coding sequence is TGTGCCAGCAGCCCCCGCGCGATAGAGGCTGAGCAGTTCTTC. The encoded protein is CASSPRAIEAEQFF.

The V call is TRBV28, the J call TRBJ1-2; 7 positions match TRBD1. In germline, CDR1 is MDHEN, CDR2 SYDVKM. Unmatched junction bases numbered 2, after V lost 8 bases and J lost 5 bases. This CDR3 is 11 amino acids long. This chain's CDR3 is CASGTDYGYTF. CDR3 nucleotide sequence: TGTGCCAGCGGGACAGATTATGGCTACACCTTC.

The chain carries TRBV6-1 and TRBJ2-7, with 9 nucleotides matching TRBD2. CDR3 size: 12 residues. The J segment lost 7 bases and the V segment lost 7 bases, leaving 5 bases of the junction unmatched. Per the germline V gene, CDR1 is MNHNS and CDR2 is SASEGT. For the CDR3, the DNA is TGTGCCAGCAAGGGACTAGCTGGGGAGCAGTACTTC. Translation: CASKGLAGEQYF.